Shown below are 29 T cell receptor beta chains from a single sample sequenced in a study of cytomegalovirus exposure and HLA in healthy donors. A multiplex PCR was run with 60 Vbeta primers and 13 Jbeta primers. Generated by immunoSEQ multiplex PCR, the TCRdb table keeps only in-frame clones and is missing some. The sample consists of 150,000 or so clones, around 78% of them appearing once. The sequenced material came from PBMCs. All receptors come from a woman aged 40 to 50 in good health and CMV-seronegative.

This chain links TRBV7-9 with TRBJ1-2; D remains ambiguous. The CDR3 has 11 residues. The V and J ends lost 5 bases and 8 bases respectively, with 9 bases between them. The germline V gene has CDR1 SEHNR and CDR2 FQNEAQ (reference sequence). CDR3 coding DNA: TGTGCCAGCAGCACTCCCGAGGGCTACACCTTC. This translates into CASSTPEGYTF.

The chain is built from TRBV29-1 and TRBJ1-1; weak D call: TRBD1 (5 bases). V lost 3 bases, J lost 3 bases, and 17 bases lay in between. Germline V gene lookup returns CDR1 SQVTM and CDR2 ANQGSEA. The CDR3 consists of 15 residues. The CDR3 protein is CSVDGEPGRDTEAFF. In nucleotides, the CDR3 is TGCAGCGTTGATGGGGAACCGGGCAGGGACACTGAAGCTTTCTTT.

The chain employs TRBV5-1 and TRBJ1-5; the D is unclear. The germline gives CDR1 SGHRS, CDR2 YFSETQ. V lost 1 base to trimming and J lost 6 bases, with 11 bases between them. The CDR3 totals 14 residues. The CDR3 nucleotides read TGCGCCAGCAGCTTGTCAGGAATGGGTCAGCCCCAGCATTTT. Its translation: CASSLSGMGQPQHF. Looking up the rest from reference TRBV5-1 and TRBJ1-5 gives the full variable domain: KAGVTQTPRYLIKTRGQQVTLSCSPISGHRSVSWYQQTPGQGLQFLFEYFSETQRNKGNFPGRFSGRQFSNSRSEMNVSTLELGDSALYLCASSLSGMGQPQHFGDGTRLSIL.

The rearrangement uses TRBV6-5 and TRBJ2-1; 14 nucleotides match TRBD2. The germline gives CDR1 MNHEY, CDR2 SVGAGI. This CDR3 has 15 residues. With 5 bases clipped from V and 6 bases from J, the junction kept 3 bases outside the gene matches. The CDR3 coding sequence is TGTGCCAGCAGTCTCGGGACTAGCGGGAGCAATGAGCAGTTCTTC. It specifies CASSLGTSGSNEQFF.

This clone was seen once. The chain couples TRBV21-1 to TRBJ2-7; TRBD2 was called by the table and not checked on the DNA. TRBV21-1 is a listed pseudogene. The CDR3 spans 16 residues. The DNA for the CDR3 is TGTGCCAGCAGCAAAGCCGGGGGAGAACATTCCTACGAGCAGTACTTC. This encodes CASSKAGGEHSYEQYF.

The genes are TRBV27 and TRBJ2-5; D possibly corresponds to TRBD1 (5 bases). Between the trimmed V and J ends, which lost 0 bases and 7 bases, there was a span of 12 bases. The CDR3 extends over 14 amino acids. In germline, CDR1 is MNHEY, CDR2 SMNVEV (reference sequence). For the CDR3, the DNA is TGTGCCAGCAGTTTATCATTTGGGGCTGTGACCCAGTACTTC. This encodes CASSLSFGAVTQYF.

This chain links TRBV6-6 with TRBJ2-4; TRBD1 matches at 7 bases. The V and J ends lost 3 bases and 7 bases, in that order; junction bases with no gene match: 6. The germline gives CDR1 MNHNY, CDR2 SVGAGI (reference sequence). CDR3 length: 14 amino acids. Here the CDR3 reads CASSYTGVLNIQYF. CDR3 DNA sequence: TGTGCCAGCAGTTATACAGGGGTGTTGAACATTCAGTACTTC.

This clone was counted a few times. V is TRBV5-6 and J is TRBJ2-1, with D possibly matching TRBD2 (9 bases). CDR1 SGHDT and CDR2 YYEEEE come from the germline V gene. The V and J ends lost 4 bases and 8 bases respectively, with 25 bases between them. The CDR3 is 17 amino acids. The CDR3 protein is CASSLDREVAGVYEQFF. DNA for the CDR3: TGTGCCAGCAGCCTGGACAGGGAGGTAGCGGGAGTCTATGAGCAGTTCTTC.

V and J are TRBV2 and TRBJ2-5, with 14 bases aligning to TRBD2. This CDR3 has 15 amino acids. From germline, CDR1 is SNHLY and CDR2 FYNNEI. Unmatched junction bases numbered 3, after V lost 3 bases and J lost 6 bases. The CDR3 is CASSDWTSGRKTQYF. CDR3 sequence (DNA): TGTGCCAGCAGTGACTGGACTAGCGGGAGGAAGACCCAGTACTTC. Supplemented by reference TRBV2 and TRBJ2-5, the full variable domain reads EPEVTQTPSHQVTQMGQEVILRCVPISNHLYFYWYRQILGQKVEFLVSFYNNEISEKSEIFDDQFSVERPDGSNFTLKIRSTKLEDSAMYFCASSDWTSGRKTQYFGPGTRLLVL.

The chain couples TRBV25-1 to TRBJ1-2, with TRBD1 as a possible D gene (5 bases). The V gene lost 1 base and the J gene lost 1 base, with 10 bases spanning the gap. Germline CDR1 is MGHDK and CDR2 is SYGVNS. CDR3 length: 15 amino acids. This CDR3 is CASSELGGVNYGYTF. CDR3 coding DNA: TGTGCCAGCAGTGAATTGGGAGGGGTTAACTATGGCTACACCTTC.

The genes are TRBV11-3 and TRBJ2-7; possible D gene TRBD2, 5 bases. The V and J ends lost 3 bases and 7 bases respectively, with 19 bases between them. There are 15 residues in the CDR3. Looked up from germline, CDR1 is SGHNT and CDR2 is YENEEA. The CDR3: CASSFDFVRWEEQYF. The CDR3 bases are TGTGCCAGCAGCTTTGATTTTGTGAGGTGGGAGGAGCAGTACTTC.

The chain combines TRBV10-2 with TRBJ1-2; D not certain. The germline gives CDR1 WSHSY, CDR2 SAAADI. Trimming stripped 1 base from V and 7 bases from J, with 10 bases between. CDR3 length equals 13 residues. The CDR3 loop is CASSELREGGYTF. The CDR3 DNA sequence: TGCGCCAGCAGTGAGTTGAGGGAGGGTGGCTACACCTTC.

V and J are TRBV6-1 and TRBJ1-5, with no clear D. Deletions cut 3 bases from V and 9 bases from J, with 6 bases between. The V gene's germline CDR1 is MNHNS and CDR2 SASEGT. The length of the CDR3 is 11 residues. CDR3 loop: CASSDLGPQHF. Written as DNA, the CDR3 is TGTGCCAGCAGTGACCTAGGGCCCCAGCATTTT.

The chain employs TRBV4-2 and TRBJ2-1; 16 bases agree with TRBD2. The germline gives CDR1 LGHNA, CDR2 YNFKEQ. The CDR3 extends over 18 amino acids. V lost 3 bases and J lost 7; bases outside the gene matches: 9. The CDR3 loop reads CASSQPRGLAGGFNEQFF. The CDR3 DNA reads as TGTGCCAGCAGCCAGCCAAGGGGACTAGCGGGAGGGTTTAATGAGCAGTTCTTC.

The CDR3 spells CASSYRGRNQPQHF. CDR3 nucleotide sequence: TGTGCCAGCAGTTACAGGGGAAGGAATCAGCCCCAGCATTTT. The rearrangement links TRBV6-5 to TRBJ1-5, with a weak D call TRBD1 (5 bases). Germline-derived CDR1 and CDR2 are MNHEY and SVGAGI. Trimming took 2 bases from V and 4 from J, leaving 9 bases between them. The CDR3 contains 14 residues.

The chain links TRBV28 to TRBJ2-7; 12 bases are a match to TRBD1. CDR1 is MDHEN and CDR2 is SYDVKM in the germline V gene. J lost 7 bases, V lost 11 bases, and 9 bases had no gene match. The CDR3 is 13 amino acids. The CDR3 DNA reads as TGTGCCTCCAGGGGGACAGGGGGCAAAGAGCAGTACTTC. Encoded protein: CASRGTGGKEQYF.

This clone was found a few times. This rearrangement joins TRBV6-6 to TRBJ2-3; no clear D gene. The V and J ends lost 9 bases and 2 bases respectively, with 6 bases between them. CDR1 MNHNY and CDR2 SVGAGI come from the germline V gene (reference sequence). This CDR3 has 11 amino acids. The CDR3, as DNA: TGTGCCAGTGAGATCACAGATACGCAGTATTTT. This gives the protein CASEITDTQYF.

Comments on this clone: Germline is not matched at one junction end, which may reflect a read error. The chain joins TRBV5-1 to TRBJ1-2, with a tentative D call TRBD1 (6 bases). Germline lookup yields CDR1 SGHRS and CDR2 YFSETQ. The CDR3 covers 13 residues. CDR3 protein: CASSQDSNCGYTF. The CDR3 nucleotides read TGCGCCAGCTCACAGGACAGTAACTGTGGCTACACCTTC.

The gene calls are TRBV30 and TRBJ2-5; D perhaps matches TRBD1 (5 bases). Germline V gene data show CDR1 as GTSNPN and CDR2 as SVGIG (reference sequence). Trimming stripped 3 bases from V and 7 bases from J, with 12 bases between. The CDR3 is made up of 12 amino acids. The CDR3 loop reads CAWSVVRGTQYF. The CDR3 nucleotides read TGTGCCTGGAGCGTAGTTAGGGGGACCCAGTACTTC.

The chain combines TRBV19 with TRBJ1-1; 11 bases are a match to TRBD1. This CDR3 comprises 17 residues. Germline V gene lookup returns CDR1 LNHDA and CDR2 SQIVND (reference sequence). V shed 5 bases and J 5 bases; nucleotides not matched to a gene: 13. The chain's CDR3 is CASSDLPGQGGWTEAFF. CDR3 nucleotide sequence: TGTGCCAGTAGTGATTTACCGGGACAGGGGGGGTGGACTGAAGCTTTCTTT.

The chain joins TRBV2 to TRBJ1-5; D not resolved. The CDR3 has 14 amino acids. Trimming pared 4 bases from V and 2 bases from J, leaving 9 bases between. The germline CDR1 and CDR2 sequences are SNHLY and FYNNEI. The CDR3 region is CASSGEGGNQPQHF. The CDR3, as DNA: TGTGCCAGCAGTGGGGAGGGAGGCAATCAGCCCCAGCATTTT. Together with reference TRBV2 and TRBJ1-5, the CDR3 gives the full variable domain: EPEVTQTPSHQVTQMGQEVILRCVPISNHLYFYWYRQILGQKVEFLVSFYNNEISEKSEIFDDQFSVERPDGSNFTLKIRSTKLEDSAMYFCASSGEGGNQPQHFGDGTRLSIL.

This chain joins TRBV7-8 and TRBJ2-3, with no clear D. CDR1 is SGHVS and CDR2 is FQNEAQ in the germline V gene. The V gene lost 3 bases and the J gene lost 2 bases, with 6 bases spanning the gap. The CDR3 extends over 13 amino acids. This chain's CDR3 is CASSFSSTDTQYF. The CDR3 DNA reads as TGTGCCAGCAGCTTCAGTTCCACAGATACGCAGTATTTT.

The rearrangement uses TRBV28 and TRBJ2-7, with D tentatively TRBD2 (7 bases). V lost 6 bases and J 3 bases, leaving 21 bases between the germline ends. Germline lookup yields CDR1 MDHEN and CDR2 SYDVKM. The CDR3 is 16 residues long. This chain's CDR3 is CASRYGGAGARYEQYF. The CDR3 coding sequence is TGTGCCAGCAGATATGGGGGGGCCGGGGCGCGCTACGAGCAGTACTTC.

The J gene is TRBJ1-2, the V gene TRBV19; a weak D match, TRBD1 (6 bases). Germline loops: CDR1 LNHDA, CDR2 SQIVND (reference sequence). The CDR3 runs to 16 residues. V was trimmed by 1 base and J by 0 bases, leaving 12 bases between them. The CDR3 region has the DNA TGTGCCAGTAGTATAGGCGGACAGATAGCTAACTATGGCTACACCTTC. As protein: CASSIGGQIANYGYTF.

A single count supports this clone. V usage is TRBV2 and J usage is TRBJ2-7; tentative D call: TRBD1 (6 bases). Trimming stripped 5 bases from V and 12 bases from J, with 23 bases between. CDR3 length: 14 amino acids. CDR1 and CDR2 from the germline V gene are SNHLY and FYNNEI. The CDR3 DNA reads as TGTGCCAGCAGTCTACAGGGAGAGGGGAGAGCTGGGTACTTC. This gives the protein CASSLQGEGRAGYF.

This chain links TRBV18 with TRBJ2-7; D is unresolved. Germline V gene lookup returns CDR1 KGHSH and CDR2 LQKENI. Trimming took off 10 bases at V and 6 bases at J, with 13 bases between the two ends. This CDR3 contains 11 residues. CDR3 in amino acids: CATSRQGEQYF. The CDR3 region has the DNA TGTGCCACCTCTCGACAAGGCGAGCAGTACTTC.

This chain's CDR3 is CASSLSGTGGGGELFF. CDR3 bases: TGTGCCAGCAGTTTATCTGGGACAGGGGGCGGCGGGGAGCTGTTTTTT. V usage is TRBV27 and J usage is TRBJ2-2, with 12 bases aligning to TRBD1. V lost 0 bases, J lost 7 bases, and 3 bases stayed unmatched. CDR1 MNHEY and CDR2 SMNVEV come from the germline V gene (reference sequence). This CDR3 spans 16 amino acids.

The CDR3 here is CASSGEYTEAFF. The DNA for the CDR3 is TGTGCCAGTAGTGGAGAGTACACTGAAGCTTTCTTT. The chain couples TRBV19 to TRBJ1-1; D is unclear. Germline assignment: CDR1 LNHDA and CDR2 SQIVND (reference sequence). CDR3 length: 12 amino acids. The V end was cut by 5 bases, the J end by 3 bases, with 7 bases between. The full variable domain, in which reference TRBV19 and TRBJ1-1 provide the parts outside the CDR3, is DGGITQSPKYLFRKEGQNVTLSCEQNLNHDAMYWYRQDPGQGLRLIYYSQIVNDFQKGDIAEGYSVSREKKESFPLTVTSAQKNPTAFYLCASSGEYTEAFFGQGTRLTVV.

The chain uses TRBV5-1 and TRBJ1-2; D unresolved. V gave up 0 bases and J gave up 2 bases, with 8 bases separating them. The germline V gene encodes CDR1 SGHRS and CDR2 YFSETQ. The CDR3 totals 14 residues. CDR3 in amino acids: CASSLDSPNYGYTF. CDR3 DNA sequence: TGCGCCAGCAGCTTGGACAGCCCAAACTATGGCTACACCTTC.